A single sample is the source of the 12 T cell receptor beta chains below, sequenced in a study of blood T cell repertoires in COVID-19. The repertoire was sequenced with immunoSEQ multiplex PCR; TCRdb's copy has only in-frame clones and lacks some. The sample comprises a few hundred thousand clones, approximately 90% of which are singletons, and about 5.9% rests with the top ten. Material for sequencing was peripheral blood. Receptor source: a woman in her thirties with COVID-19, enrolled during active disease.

The CDR3 nucleotides read TGTGCCAGCAGGATGGCAGGGGAGAACACTGAAGCTTTCTTT. Translation: CASRMAGENTEAFF. The rearrangement links TRBV2 to TRBJ1-1, with a possible D match to TRBD1 (6 bases). Between the trimmed V and J ends, which lost 6 bases and 1 base, there was a span of 12 bases. CDR3 length: 14 amino acids. Germline V gene data show CDR1 as SNHLY and CDR2 as FYNNEI.

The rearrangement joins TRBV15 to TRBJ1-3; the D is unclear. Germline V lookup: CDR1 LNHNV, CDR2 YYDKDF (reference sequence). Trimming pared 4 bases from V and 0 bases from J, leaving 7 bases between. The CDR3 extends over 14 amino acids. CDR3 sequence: CATSNGGSGNTIYF. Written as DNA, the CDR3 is TGTGCCACCAGCAACGGAGGCTCTGGAAACACCATATATTTT.

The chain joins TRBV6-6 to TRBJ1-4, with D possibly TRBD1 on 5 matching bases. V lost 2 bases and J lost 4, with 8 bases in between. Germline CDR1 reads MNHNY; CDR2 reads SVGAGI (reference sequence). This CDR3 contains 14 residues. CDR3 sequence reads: CASSYTTDNEKLFF. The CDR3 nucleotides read TGTGCCAGCAGTTACACGACAGATAATGAAAAACTGTTTTTT.

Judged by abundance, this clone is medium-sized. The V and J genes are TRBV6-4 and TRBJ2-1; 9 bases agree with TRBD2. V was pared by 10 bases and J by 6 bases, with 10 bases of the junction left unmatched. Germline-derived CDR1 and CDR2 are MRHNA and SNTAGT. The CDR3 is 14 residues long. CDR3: CATAIAGEGNEQFF. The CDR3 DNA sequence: TGTGCCACCGCTATAGCGGGGGAGGGCAATGAGCAGTTCTTC.

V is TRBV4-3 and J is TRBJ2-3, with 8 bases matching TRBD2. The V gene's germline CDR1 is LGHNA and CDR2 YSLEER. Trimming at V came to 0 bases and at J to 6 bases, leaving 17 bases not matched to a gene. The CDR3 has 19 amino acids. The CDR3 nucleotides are TGCGCCAGCAGCCAAGATCTGGGGCGACGGGACGGGACTAGGGATACGCAGTATTTT. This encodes CASSQDLGRRDGTRDTQYF.

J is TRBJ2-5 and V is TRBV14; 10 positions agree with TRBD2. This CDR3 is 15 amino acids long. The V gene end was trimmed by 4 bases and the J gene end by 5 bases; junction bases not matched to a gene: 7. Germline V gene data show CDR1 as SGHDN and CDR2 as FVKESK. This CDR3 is CASSPRLAGPETQYF. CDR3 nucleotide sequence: TGTGCCAGCAGCCCCCGACTAGCGGGTCCGGAGACCCAGTACTTC. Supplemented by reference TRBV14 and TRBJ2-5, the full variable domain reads EAGVTQFPSHSVIEKGQTVTLRCDPISGHDNLYWYRRVMGKEIKFLLHFVKESKQDESGMPNNRFLAERTGGTYSTLKVQPAELEDSGVYFCASSPRLAGPETQYFGPGTRLLVL.

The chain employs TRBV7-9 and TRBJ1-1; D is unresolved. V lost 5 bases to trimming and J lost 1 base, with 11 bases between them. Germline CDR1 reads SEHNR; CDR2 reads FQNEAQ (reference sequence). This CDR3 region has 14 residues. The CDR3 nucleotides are TGTGCCAGCAGCCCGGAGGGAGGGAACACTGAAGCTTTCTTT. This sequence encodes CASSPEGGNTEAFF.

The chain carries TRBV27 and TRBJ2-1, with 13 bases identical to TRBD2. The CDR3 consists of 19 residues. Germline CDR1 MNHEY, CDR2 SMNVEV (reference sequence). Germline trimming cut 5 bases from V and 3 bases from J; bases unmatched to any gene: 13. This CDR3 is CASSAGLAGVSAFYNEQFF. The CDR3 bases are TGTGCCAGCAGTGCAGGACTAGCGGGAGTCTCGGCCTTCTACAATGAGCAGTTCTTC.

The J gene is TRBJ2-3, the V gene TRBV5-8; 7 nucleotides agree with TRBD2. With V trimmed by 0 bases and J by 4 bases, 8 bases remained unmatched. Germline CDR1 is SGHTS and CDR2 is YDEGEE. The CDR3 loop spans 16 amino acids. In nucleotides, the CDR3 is TGTGCCAGCAGCTTGGCCTCGGCTGCGGGAGCAGATACGCAGTATTTT. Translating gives CASSLASAAGADTQYF.

CDR3 sequence reads: CASSVSDRAGLTGTEAFF. DNA for the CDR3: TGTGCCAGCAGCGTGTCGGATCGTGCGGGGCTTACGGGCACTGAAGCTTTCTTT. The chain uses TRBV9 and TRBJ1-1; D might be TRBD1 (5 bases). V was pared by 2 bases and J by 4 bases, with 24 bases between. The CDR3 totals 18 residues. In germline, CDR1 is SGDLS, CDR2 YYNGEE.

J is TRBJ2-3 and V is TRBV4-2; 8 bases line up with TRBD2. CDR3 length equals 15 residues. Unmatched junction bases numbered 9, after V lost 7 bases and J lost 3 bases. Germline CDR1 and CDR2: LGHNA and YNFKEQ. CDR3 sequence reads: CASTGSGGPTDTQYF. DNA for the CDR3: TGTGCCAGCACCGGTTCGGGGGGGCCGACAGATACGCAGTATTTT.

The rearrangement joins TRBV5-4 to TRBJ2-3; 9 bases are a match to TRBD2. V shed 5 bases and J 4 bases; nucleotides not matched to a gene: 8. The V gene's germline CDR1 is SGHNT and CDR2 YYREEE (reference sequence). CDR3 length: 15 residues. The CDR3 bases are TGTGCCAGCAGGCGAGGGACTAGCCTCCCAGATACGCAGTATTTT. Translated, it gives CASRRGTSLPDTQYF.